Listed below are T cell receptor beta chains from one sample, sequenced in a study of T cells in Graves' hyperthyroidism and ophthalmopathy. TCRdb ran MiXCR on the multiplex PCR reads and lists one entry per CDR3 protein. This repertoire shows about 360,000 distinct CDR3 sequences, 15% to 19% found once; its top ten account for 28%. The sample was blood. Source of these receptors: a woman aged 18-30 years with Graves' hyperthyroidism that later progressed to Graves' ophthalmopathy. The CDR3 runs from the conserved cysteine through the conserved F or W. The D gene is left open where the match is weak. Some rows mark clone size as missing; the rest say once, few, many or name a class of expanded clone.

j_call: TRBJ2-7; d_call: .; v_call: TRBV11-2; clone_size: many; cdr3_aa: CASSLQRVVGEQYF; cdr3_nt: TGTGCCAGCAGCTTACAACGGGTGGTGGGGGAGCAGTACTTC
j_call: TRBJ2-7; d_call: TRBD2; v_call: TRBV20-1; clone_size: .; cdr3_aa: CSAPGTSGRAYEQYF; cdr3_nt: TGCAGTGCTCCCGGGACTAGCGGGAGGGCATACGAGCAGTACTTC
j_call: TRBJ1-6; d_call: .; v_call: TRBV7-9; clone_size: few; cdr3_aa: CASSAPYSPLHF; cdr3_nt: TGTGCCAGCAGCGCTCCCTATTCACCCCTCCACTTT
j_call: TRBJ2-3; d_call: .; v_call: TRBV28; clone_size: many; cdr3_aa: CASYTNSGRGGVDTQYF; cdr3_nt: TGTGCCAGCTACACCAACTCCGGGAGAGGAGGAGTAGATACGCAGTATTTT
j_call: TRBJ1-4; d_call: .; v_call: TRBV28; clone_size: few; cdr3_aa: CTSSLVRTGKLFF; cdr3_nt: TGTACCAGCAGCCTAGTTAGGACCGGAAAACTGTTTTTT
j_call: TRBJ2-1; d_call: TRBD2; v_call: TRBV27; clone_size: .; cdr3_aa: CASSPLAASDGEQFF; cdr3_nt: TGTGCCAGCAGTCCCCTAGCGGCCAGCGACGGTGAGCAGTTCTTC
j_call: TRBJ2-2; d_call: .; v_call: TRBV19; clone_size: .; cdr3_aa: CASNGGAGNTGELFF; cdr3_nt: TGTGCCAGTAACGGGGGCGCCGGGAACACCGGGGAGCTGTTTTTT
j_call: TRBJ1-5; d_call: .; v_call: TRBV18; clone_size: .; cdr3_aa: CASSGTLSNQPQHF; cdr3_nt: TGTGCCAGCTCGGGGACGCTTAGCAATCAGCCCCAGCATTTT
j_call: TRBJ2-7; d_call: .; v_call: TRBV4-3; clone_size: .; cdr3_aa: CASSQGGSIVYEQYF; cdr3_nt: TGCGCCAGCAGCCAAGGGGGTAGTATAGTCTACGAGCAGTACTTC
j_call: TRBJ2-1; d_call: .; v_call: TRBV29-1; clone_size: .; cdr3_aa: CSTARAGYNEQFF; cdr3_nt: TGCAGCACAGCCCGGGCGGGCTACAATGAGCAGTTCTTC
j_call: TRBJ2-5; d_call: .; v_call: TRBV2; clone_size: .; cdr3_aa: CASSGDSQETQYF; cdr3_nt: TGTGCCAGCAGTGGTGACAGTCAAGAGACCCAGTACTTC
j_call: TRBJ2-3; d_call: TRBD2; v_call: TRBV28; clone_size: .; cdr3_aa: CASQGLAGTDTQYF; cdr3_nt: TGTGCCAGCCAGGGACTAGCGGGAACAGATACGCAGTATTTT
j_call: TRBJ1-2; d_call: .; v_call: TRBV6-6; clone_size: few; cdr3_aa: CASSYSRAGGGYTF; cdr3_nt: TGTGCCAGCAGTTACTCGAGGGCGGGGGGAGGCTACACCTTC
j_call: TRBJ2-7; d_call: TRBD1; v_call: TRBV2; clone_size: many; cdr3_aa: CASSPPPGTGGLASYEQYF; cdr3_nt: TGTGCCAGCAGTCCGCCACCCGGGACAGGTGGGCTAGCGAGTTACGAGCAGTACTTC
j_call: TRBJ2-7; d_call: .; v_call: TRBV27; clone_size: many; cdr3_aa: CASSFKVSNEQYF; cdr3_nt: TGTGCCAGCAGTTTCAAGGTGTCCAACGAGCAGTACTTC
j_call: TRBJ2-2; d_call: TRBD2; v_call: TRBV30; clone_size: many; cdr3_aa: CAWSSWREGTTGELFF; cdr3_nt: TGTGCCTGGAGTTCTTGGCGGGAGGGGACCACCGGGGAGCTGTTTTTT
j_call: TRBJ2-4; d_call: .; v_call: TRBV7-6; clone_size: many; cdr3_aa: CASSPSRLAKNIQYF; cdr3_nt: TGTGCCAGCAGCCCTAGCAGATTAGCCAAAAACATTCAGTACTTC
j_call: TRBJ2-1; d_call: TRBD2; v_call: TRBV3-1; clone_size: many; cdr3_aa: CASSPGLIYNEQFF; cdr3_nt: TGTGCCAGCAGTCCGGGACTAATATACAATGAGCAGTTCTTC
j_call: TRBJ1-1; d_call: .; v_call: TRBV20-1; clone_size: .; cdr3_aa: CSARATPYTEAFF; cdr3_nt: TGCAGTGCTAGAGCCACGCCATACACTGAAGCTTTCTTT
j_call: TRBJ2-7; d_call: .; v_call: TRBV7-2; clone_size: many; cdr3_aa: CASSLGQGWDEQYF; cdr3_nt: TGTGCCAGCAGCTTAGGCCAGGGTTGGGACGAGCAGTACTTC
j_call: TRBJ1-1; d_call: .; v_call: TRBV6-1; clone_size: few; cdr3_aa: CASILRAPNTEAFF; cdr3_nt: TGTGCCAGCATCCTCAGGGCACCGAACACTGAAGCTTTCTTT
j_call: TRBJ2-2; d_call: .; v_call: TRBV6-1; clone_size: many; cdr3_aa: CASSEHLAPGELFF; cdr3_nt: TGTGCCAGCAGTGAACACCTAGCCCCCGGGGAGCTGTTTTTT
j_call: TRBJ1-1; d_call: .; v_call: TRBV5-1; clone_size: .; cdr3_aa: CASSDTGQAFF; cdr3_nt: TGCGCCAGCAGCGATACAGGGCAAGCTTTCTTT
j_call: TRBJ2-5; d_call: .; v_call: TRBV5-1; clone_size: many; cdr3_aa: CASSPGPRVDEETQYF; cdr3_nt: TGCGCCAGCAGCCCTGGTCCCAGGGTGGACGAGGAGACCCAGTACTTC
j_call: TRBJ2-7; d_call: .; v_call: TRBV30; clone_size: many; cdr3_aa: CAWSGQPYEQYF; cdr3_nt: TGTGCCTGGAGTGGACAGCCCTACGAGCAGTACTTC
j_call: TRBJ1-2; d_call: TRBD1; v_call: TRBV5-1; clone_size: few; cdr3_aa: CASSPTTGVYSYGYTF; cdr3_nt: TGCGCCAGCAGCCCTACGACAGGGGTATATAGCTATGGCTACACCTTC
j_call: TRBJ2-2; d_call: .; v_call: TRBV5-1; clone_size: many; cdr3_aa: CASSLDSTPATGELFF; cdr3_nt: TGCGCCAGCAGCTTGGACAGTACCCCCGCCACCGGGGAGCTGTTTTTT
j_call: TRBJ1-2; d_call: .; v_call: TRBV19; clone_size: .; cdr3_aa: CASSMRDHGYTF; cdr3_nt: TGTGCCAGTAGTATGCGGGACCATGGCTACACCTTC
j_call: TRBJ2-3; d_call: .; v_call: TRBV20-1; clone_size: many; cdr3_aa: CSARDLLQGRTDTQYF; cdr3_nt: TGCAGTGCTAGAGATCTTTTGCAGGGCCGCACAGATACGCAGTATTTT
j_call: TRBJ2-7; d_call: .; v_call: TRBV14; clone_size: few; cdr3_aa: CASSHGQVKQYF; cdr3_nt: TGTGCCAGCAGCCACGGCCAGGTTAAGCAGTACTTC
j_call: TRBJ2-3; d_call: .; v_call: TRBV7-2; clone_size: .; cdr3_aa: CATGTYSTDAQYF; cdr3_nt: TGTGCGACGGGGACATATAGCACAGATGCGCAGTATTTT
j_call: TRBJ2-7; d_call: TRBD2; v_call: TRBV11-2; clone_size: many; cdr3_aa: CASSLEPGGEQYF; cdr3_nt: TGTGCCAGCAGCTTAGAGCCGGGGGGCGAGCAGTACTTC
j_call: TRBJ1-4; d_call: TRBD1; v_call: TRBV11-1; clone_size: .; cdr3_aa: CAWRDRGRNEKLFF; cdr3_nt: TGTGCCTGGCGGGACAGGGGTCGCAATGAAAAACTGTTTTTT
j_call: TRBJ1-5; d_call: TRBD1; v_call: TRBV2; clone_size: many; cdr3_aa: CASTRQGEPQHF; cdr3_nt: TGTGCCAGCACGAGACAGGGAGAGCCCCAGCATTTT
j_call: TRBJ2-5; d_call: .; v_call: TRBV10-3; clone_size: few; cdr3_aa: CAISPYSRQKRKTQYF; cdr3_nt: TGTGCCATCAGCCCCTATTCACGCCAGAAGAGGAAGACCCAGTACTTC
j_call: TRBJ2-7; d_call: TRBD2; v_call: TRBV11-2; clone_size: many; cdr3_aa: CASRSPFAGGNEQYF; cdr3_nt: TGTGCCAGCAGATCTCCCTTCGCGGGAGGGAACGAGCAGTACTTC
j_call: TRBJ2-1; d_call: TRBD2; v_call: TRBV6-1; clone_size: .; cdr3_aa: CARVAGVRYNEQFF; cdr3_nt: TGTGCCAGAGTAGCGGGAGTACGATACAATGAGCAGTTCTTC
j_call: TRBJ1-4; d_call: .; v_call: TRBV28; clone_size: many; cdr3_aa: CASNIQVNEKLFF; cdr3_nt: TGTGCCAGCAACATACAGGTCAATGAAAAACTGTTTTTT
j_call: TRBJ2-7; d_call: .; v_call: TRBV6-6; clone_size: .; cdr3_aa: CASSYGLAEQYF; cdr3_nt: TGTGCCAGCAGTTACGGCCTAGCCGAGCAGTACTTC
j_call: TRBJ2-1; d_call: .; v_call: TRBV12-3/TRBV12-4; clone_size: many; cdr3_aa: CASSFLADNEQFF; cdr3_nt: TGTGCCAGCAGTTTTCTTGCTGACAATGAGCAGTTCTTC
j_call: TRBJ2-3; d_call: TRBD2; v_call: TRBV28; clone_size: many; cdr3_aa: CASRLGLAGERGFTDTQYF; cdr3_nt: TGTGCCAGCAGGCTGGGACTAGCGGGAGAAAGGGGGTTCACAGATACGCAGTATTTT
j_call: TRBJ1-5; d_call: .; v_call: TRBV19; clone_size: .; cdr3_aa: CASSISSSYQPQHF; cdr3_nt: TGTGCCAGTAGTATATCTAGCAGCTATCAGCCCCAGCATTTT
j_call: TRBJ2-1; d_call: .; v_call: TRBV27; clone_size: many; cdr3_aa: CASSPGDRNNEQFF; cdr3_nt: TGTGCCAGCAGTCCCGGGGACCGAAACAATGAGCAGTTCTTC
j_call: TRBJ2-7; d_call: .; v_call: TRBV24-1; clone_size: .; cdr3_aa: CATSDRTTGTEQYF; cdr3_nt: TGTGCCACCAGTGACCGGACAACAGGGACCGAGCAGTACTTC
j_call: TRBJ2-5; d_call: TRBD2; v_call: TRBV2; clone_size: many; cdr3_aa: CASSGSLAEETQYF; cdr3_nt: TGTGCCAGCAGTGGTTCTCTAGCGGAAGAGACCCAGTACTTC
j_call: TRBJ2-6; d_call: .; v_call: TRBV9; clone_size: few; cdr3_aa: CASSATVLSSGANVLTF; cdr3_nt: TGTGCCAGCAGCGCAACAGTCTTATCCTCTGGGGCCAACGTCCTGACTTTC
j_call: TRBJ2-3; d_call: TRBD2; v_call: TRBV5-5; clone_size: many; cdr3_aa: CASSFFGLAESTDTQYF; cdr3_nt: TGTGCCAGCAGCTTCTTTGGGCTAGCGGAAAGCACAGATACGCAGTATTTT
j_call: TRBJ2-7; d_call: TRBD2; v_call: TRBV28; clone_size: many; cdr3_aa: CASTGGYYSYEQYF; cdr3_nt: TGTGCCAGCACGGGGGGGTACTACTCCTACGAGCAGTACTTC
j_call: TRBJ2-1; d_call: TRBD2; v_call: TRBV20-1; clone_size: many; cdr3_aa: CSARSSGTGYNEQFF; cdr3_nt: TGCAGTGCTAGAAGTAGCGGGACTGGTTACAATGAGCAGTTCTTC
j_call: TRBJ1-2; d_call: TRBD1; v_call: TRBV12-3/TRBV12-4; clone_size: many; cdr3_aa: CASSFAPGDRGNYGYTF; cdr3_nt: TGTGCCAGCAGTTTCGCCCCCGGGGACAGGGGGAACTATGGCTACACCTTC
j_call: TRBJ2-1; d_call: TRBD2; v_call: TRBV4-1; clone_size: few; cdr3_aa: CASSRLVAGYNEQFF; cdr3_nt: TGCGCCAGCAGCCGACTGGTAGCGGGGTACAATGAGCAGTTCTTC
j_call: TRBJ1-2; d_call: .; v_call: TRBV20-1; clone_size: few; cdr3_aa: CSARRGYGYTF; cdr3_nt: TGCAGTGCTAGACGGGGATATGGCTACACCTTC
j_call: TRBJ2-7; d_call: .; v_call: TRBV4-2; clone_size: .; cdr3_aa: CASSQEASLSYEQYF; cdr3_nt: TGTGCCAGCAGCCAAGAGGCAAGTCTCTCCTACGAGCAGTACTTC
j_call: TRBJ2-3; d_call: TRBD2; v_call: TRBV5-1; clone_size: many; cdr3_aa: CASRKGLAAEDTQYF; cdr3_nt: TGCGCCAGCAGGAAGGGACTAGCGGCCGAGGATACGCAGTATTTT
j_call: TRBJ2-1; d_call: TRBD2; v_call: TRBV4-2; clone_size: .; cdr3_aa: CASSQAVTGGSLDEQFF; cdr3_nt: TGTGCCAGCAGCCAAGCAGTTACTGGCGGGAGTCTCGATGAGCAGTTCTTC
j_call: TRBJ1-5; d_call: .; v_call: TRBV27; clone_size: many; cdr3_aa: CASRRGGNQPQHF; cdr3_nt: TGTGCCAGCAGGAGGGGTGGCAATCAGCCCCAGCATTTT
j_call: TRBJ2-3; d_call: .; v_call: TRBV10-3; clone_size: many; cdr3_aa: CAISDGNTDTQYF; cdr3_nt: TGTGCCATCAGTGACGGGAACACAGATACGCAGTATTTT
j_call: TRBJ2-1; d_call: TRBD2; v_call: TRBV6-1; clone_size: many; cdr3_aa: CASGTSGGSYNEQFF; cdr3_nt: TGTGCCTCGGGGACTAGCGGTGGCTCCTACAATGAGCAGTTCTTC
j_call: TRBJ2-1; d_call: TRBD2; v_call: TRBV20-1; clone_size: few; cdr3_aa: CSARVGPGLAGGSYNEQFF; cdr3_nt: TGCAGTGCTAGGGTGGGACCGGGACTAGCGGGAGGGTCCTACAATGAGCAGTTCTTC